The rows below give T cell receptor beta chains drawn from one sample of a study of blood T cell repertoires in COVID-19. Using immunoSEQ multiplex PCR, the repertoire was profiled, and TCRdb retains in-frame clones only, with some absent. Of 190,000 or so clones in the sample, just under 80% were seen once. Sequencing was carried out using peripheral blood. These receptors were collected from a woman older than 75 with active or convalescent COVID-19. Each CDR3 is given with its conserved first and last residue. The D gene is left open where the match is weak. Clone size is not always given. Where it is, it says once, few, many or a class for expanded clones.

cdr3_nt: TGTGCCAGCAGCCGGCGGGGGGTCTCCTACAATGAGCAGTTCTTC
cdr3_aa: CASSRRGVSYNEQFF
d_call: TRBD2
v_call: TRBV11-3
clone_size: .
j_call: TRBJ2-1

cdr3_nt: TGTGCCAGCAGCTTAGAAGGCAGGGGGCTCGACGAGCAGTACTTC
cdr3_aa: CASSLEGRGLDEQYF
d_call: TRBD1
v_call: TRBV11-3
clone_size: .
j_call: TRBJ2-7

cdr3_nt: TGTGCCAGCAGCCAGGGACAGGGCAATTCACCCCTCCACTTT
cdr3_aa: CASSQGQGNSPLHF
d_call: TRBD1
v_call: TRBV3-1/TRBV3-2
clone_size: .
j_call: TRBJ1-6

cdr3_nt: TGTGCCAGCAGCTTAGATTTGACAAACTATGGCTACACCTTC
cdr3_aa: CASSLDLTNYGYTF
d_call: .
v_call: TRBV11-2
clone_size: .
j_call: TRBJ1-2

cdr3_nt: TGTGCCACCAGCAGAGACCAGGGGTACGAGCAGTACTTC
cdr3_aa: CATSRDQGYEQYF
d_call: .
v_call: TRBV15
clone_size: .
j_call: TRBJ2-7

cdr3_nt: TGTGCCAGCCGGAGCGCCTATGGCTACACCTTC
cdr3_aa: CASRSAYGYTF
d_call: .
v_call: TRBV2
clone_size: .
j_call: TRBJ1-2

cdr3_nt: TGTGCCAGCAGCTTTGGGACAGGGGGGAACACGGAGCAGTTCTTC
cdr3_aa: CASSFGTGGNTEQFF
d_call: TRBD1
v_call: TRBV5-4
clone_size: .
j_call: TRBJ2-1

cdr3_nt: TGCGCCAGCAGCTTGGCGGGGACAGGGCAAGCGGGGCCTTCAGAGACCCAGTACTTC
cdr3_aa: CASSLAGTGQAGPSETQYF
d_call: TRBD1
v_call: TRBV5-1
clone_size: once
j_call: TRBJ2-5

cdr3_nt: TGTGCCAGCAGCCAGTCCGGGACAGGAATCTCAGGTGGCTACACCTTC
cdr3_aa: CASSQSGTGISGGYTF
d_call: TRBD1
v_call: TRBV3-1/TRBV3-2
clone_size: .
j_call: TRBJ1-2

cdr3_nt: TGCGCCAGCAGCCTAAACAAAAACAGGGGGAAGAACACTGAAGCTTTCTTT
cdr3_aa: CASSLNKNRGKNTEAFF
d_call: TRBD1
v_call: TRBV4-1
clone_size: few
j_call: TRBJ1-1

cdr3_nt: TGTGCCAGCAGCCCTGTAGCGGGGGGGCTCCAAGATACGCAGTATTTT
cdr3_aa: CASSPVAGGLQDTQYF
d_call: TRBD2
v_call: TRBV5-7
clone_size: .
j_call: TRBJ2-3

cdr3_nt: TGTGCCAGCTCACGAACAGGGACTGAAAAACTGTTTTTT
cdr3_aa: CASSRTGTEKLFF
d_call: .
v_call: TRBV18
clone_size: once
j_call: TRBJ1-4

cdr3_nt: TGTGCCAGCAGTGCCACAGGGAATCGAGCAACTAATGAAAAACTGTTTTTT
cdr3_aa: CASSATGNRATNEKLFF
d_call: .
v_call: TRBV28
clone_size: .
j_call: TRBJ1-4

cdr3_nt: TGTGCCAGCAGTTATGTGGGAGCCTACGAGCAGTACTTC
cdr3_aa: CASSYVGAYEQYF
d_call: .
v_call: TRBV6-2/TRBV6-3
clone_size: .
j_call: TRBJ2-7

cdr3_nt: TGTGCCAGCAGCGCCGGACTAGCGGGGTACAATGAGCAGTTCTTC
cdr3_aa: CASSAGLAGYNEQFF
d_call: TRBD2
v_call: TRBV11-3
clone_size: .
j_call: TRBJ2-1

cdr3_nt: TGTGCCAGCAGTTTAATGGCAGGGGTAACCTACGAGCAGTACTTC
cdr3_aa: CASSLMAGVTYEQYF
d_call: .
v_call: TRBV28
clone_size: .
j_call: TRBJ2-7

cdr3_nt: TGCGCCAGCATTTCCGGGACTAACCCCGGGGAGACCCAGTACTTC
cdr3_aa: CASISGTNPGETQYF
d_call: TRBD2
v_call: TRBV5-1
clone_size: .
j_call: TRBJ2-5

cdr3_nt: TGCGCCAGCAGCTTAGGCGGGCGGGGTTTTGAGACCCAGTACTTC
cdr3_aa: CASSLGGRGFETQYF
d_call: .
v_call: TRBV5-1
clone_size: .
j_call: TRBJ2-5

cdr3_nt: TGTGCCAGCAGCAAAGCGCGCAGAAAAGTCAGGGGGCGGAGGCAGACCCAGTACTTC
cdr3_aa: CASSKARRKVRGRRQTQYF
d_call: .
v_call: TRBV21-1
clone_size: .
j_call: TRBJ2-5

cdr3_nt: TGCGCCAGCAGCCAAGATCGAGCCCCCAACATTCAGTACTTC
cdr3_aa: CASSQDRAPNIQYF
d_call: .
v_call: TRBV4-3
clone_size: once
j_call: TRBJ2-4

cdr3_nt: TGTGCCAGCAGTTCCGGGACAGGGGTTTTTTACGAGCAGTACTTC
cdr3_aa: CASSSGTGVFYEQYF
d_call: TRBD1
v_call: TRBV5-4
clone_size: .
j_call: TRBJ2-7

cdr3_nt: TGTGCCAGCAGTCCCGTTATCCAGGGAGGGGCTGAAGCTTTCTTT
cdr3_aa: CASSPVIQGGAEAFF
d_call: .
v_call: TRBV27
clone_size: .
j_call: TRBJ1-1

cdr3_nt: TGCAGTGCTAGTTCCCCGGACAGGGAGGGAAATGGCTACACCTTC
cdr3_aa: CSASSPDREGNGYTF
d_call: TRBD1
v_call: TRBV20-1
clone_size: .
j_call: TRBJ1-2

cdr3_nt: TGCGCCAGCAGCCCGCGGACAGGGGGGAACACTGAAGCTTTCTTT
cdr3_aa: CASSPRTGGNTEAFF
d_call: TRBD1
v_call: TRBV5-1
clone_size: .
j_call: TRBJ1-1

cdr3_nt: TGTGCCAGCAGTTCCGTGACAGTCTCCTACGAGCAGTACTTC
cdr3_aa: CASSSVTVSYEQYF
d_call: .
v_call: TRBV28
clone_size: .
j_call: TRBJ2-7

cdr3_nt: TGCGCCAGCAGCTTGTACGGGACAGGCAATCAGCCCCAGCATTTT
cdr3_aa: CASSLYGTGNQPQHF
d_call: TRBD1
v_call: TRBV5-1
clone_size: .
j_call: TRBJ1-5

cdr3_nt: TGTGCCAGCACCACCCGTTTCGGGGGGAGCATGAAGACCCAGTACTTC
cdr3_aa: CASTTRFGGSMKTQYF
d_call: TRBD2
v_call: TRBV3-1/TRBV3-2
clone_size: once
j_call: TRBJ2-5

cdr3_nt: TGCAGTGCTAGTTGGGGACAGCTTAATTCACCCCTCCACTTT
cdr3_aa: CSASWGQLNSPLHF
d_call: TRBD1
v_call: TRBV20-1
clone_size: .
j_call: TRBJ1-6

cdr3_nt: TGTGCCTGGAAGGCTACGACCGGCCGGGACAGTCTTACCACCTCCCCCTACGAGCAGTACTTC
cdr3_aa: CAWKATTGRDSLTTSPYEQYF
d_call: TRBD1
v_call: TRBV30
clone_size: .
j_call: TRBJ2-7

cdr3_nt: TGTGCCAGCAGCAGACATGCATCTGAAGCTTTCTTT
cdr3_aa: CASSRHASEAFF
d_call: .
v_call: TRBV3-1/TRBV3-2
clone_size: .
j_call: TRBJ1-1

cdr3_nt: TGTGCCAGCAGCAAAGGGCCGGGAGGCCTGGGGAACACTGAAGCTTTCTTT
cdr3_aa: CASSKGPGGLGNTEAFF
d_call: .
v_call: TRBV27
clone_size: .
j_call: TRBJ1-1

cdr3_nt: TGTGCCACCAGCACTAACCGGGACAGTTTAGATGGCTACACCTTC
cdr3_aa: CATSTNRDSLDGYTF
d_call: TRBD1
v_call: TRBV15
clone_size: .
j_call: TRBJ1-2

cdr3_nt: TGTGCCAGCAGCGTCCACGGGGCGGGGGGGCAAGAGACCCAGTACTTC
cdr3_aa: CASSVHGAGGQETQYF
d_call: TRBD2
v_call: TRBV7-2
clone_size: few
j_call: TRBJ2-5

cdr3_nt: TGTGCCAGCAACCTAGGGCTTAGCAGGGGAGACACTGAAGCTTTCTTT
cdr3_aa: CASNLGLSRGDTEAFF
d_call: .
v_call: TRBV5-6
clone_size: few
j_call: TRBJ1-1

cdr3_nt: TGTGCCAGCAGCTCCAACCTGGGACTAGCGGGGGGCCATGGAGAGACCCAGTACTTC
cdr3_aa: CASSSNLGLAGGHGETQYF
d_call: TRBD2
v_call: TRBV11-2
clone_size: .
j_call: TRBJ2-5

cdr3_nt: TGTGCCAGCAGCCCTTCCGGGACAGCGGGTTCACCCCTCCACTTT
cdr3_aa: CASSPSGTAGSPLHF
d_call: TRBD1
v_call: TRBV2
clone_size: .
j_call: TRBJ1-6

cdr3_nt: TGCGCCAGCAGGGAGGGGGCACGGGAGGATACGCAGTATTTT
cdr3_aa: CASREGAREDTQYF
d_call: .
v_call: TRBV5-1
clone_size: .
j_call: TRBJ2-3

cdr3_nt: TGTGCCAGCAGCGTCACAGAGGGATCCTATGGCTACACCTTC
cdr3_aa: CASSVTEGSYGYTF
d_call: .
v_call: TRBV9
clone_size: .
j_call: TRBJ1-2

cdr3_nt: TGTGCCAGCAGTCCTCTAGCGGGGGGGCCAATTAACACCGGGGAGCTGTTTTTT
cdr3_aa: CASSPLAGGPINTGELFF
d_call: TRBD2
v_call: TRBV6-6
clone_size: .
j_call: TRBJ2-2

cdr3_nt: TGTGCCAGCAGCTTAATTGGTCTCCCGAGCTCCTATAATTCACCCCTCCACTTT
cdr3_aa: CASSLIGLPSSYNSPLHF
d_call: .
v_call: TRBV28
clone_size: .
j_call: TRBJ1-6